The present T cell receptor beta chain was sequenced within a study of cytomegalovirus exposure and HLA in healthy donors. The primer mix had 60 Vbeta and 13 Jbeta primers. Generated by immunoSEQ multiplex PCR, the TCRdb table keeps only in-frame clones and is missing some. This table lists just over 80,000 clones. Germline lookup yields CDR1 SGHAT and CDR2 FQNNGV. CDR3 length: 13 residues. V was cut by 5 bases and J by 1 base, with 8 bases left in between. This chain uses TRBV11-2 with TRBJ1-1; D gene ambiguous. The TCR originated in a woman aged 25 to 39 in good health and CMV-seronegative. Sequenced input: PBMCs. The CDR3 coding sequence is TGTGCCAGCAGCCTAGGAGGGAACACTGAAGCTTTCTTT. Residues: CASSLGGNTEAFF. The full variable domain, completed using reference TRBV11-2 and TRBJ1-1, is EAGVAQSPRYKIIEKRQSVAFWCNPISGHATLYWYQQILGQGPKLLIQFQNNGVVDDSQLPKDRFSAERLKGVDSTLKIQPAKLEDSAVYLCASSLGGNTEAFFGQGTRLTVV.